This T cell receptor (beta chain) was recorded in a study of cytomegalovirus exposure and HLA in healthy donors. With 5 bases clipped from V and 10 bases from J, the junction kept 7 bases outside the gene matches. The CDR3 sequence is 14 residues long. Germline CDR1 SGHDN, CDR2 FVKESK. Study results and limitations: Highly shared variants forming one cluster were likely a sequencing artifact. Most subjects' HLA-A and HLA-B alleles were reportedly predicted from TCR beta sequences. Some V segments (TRBV6-2 and TRBV6-3 among them) were excluded as indistinguishable.

Points on this clone: The target antigen is unknown.

The PCR employed 60 Vbeta primers together with 13 Jbeta primers. Sequencing was performed with immunoSEQ multiplex PCR; in TCRdb, only in-frame clones are kept and a portion is missing. The table includes 100,000 to 150,000 clones, approximately 80% detected once. The sequenced sample consisted of PBMCs. The clonotype was recovered from a woman aged 40 to 55 in good health and CMV-seronegative. This chain joins TRBV14 and TRBJ1-6; 8 nucleotides align to TRBD1. CDR3 sequence (DNA): TGTGCCAGCAGCGAACAGGGGGGAAGATCACCCCTCCACTTT. This encodes CASSEQGGRSPLHF. The full variable domain, completed using reference TRBV14 and TRBJ1-6, is EAGVTQFPSHSVIEKGQTVTLRCDPISGHDNLYWYRRVMGKEIKFLLHFVKESKQDESGMPNNRFLAERTGGTYSTLKVQPAELEDSGVYFCASSEQGGRSPLHFGNGTRLTVT.